The rows below give T cell receptor beta chains drawn from one sample of a study of blood T cell repertoires in COVID-19. The repertoire was sequenced with immunoSEQ multiplex PCR; TCRdb's copy has only in-frame clones and lacks some. Of hundreds of thousands of clones listed, 65% to 85% were seen once; the top ten hold about 1.3%. The sequenced sample was peripheral blood. The source is a woman under 40 with COVID-19, enrolled during active disease. CDR3s include the opening cysteine and the closing phenylalanine or tryptophan.

j_call v_call cdr3_aa
TRBJ2-7 TRBV7-8 CASSYDGSYEQYF
TRBJ1-6 TRBV6-1 CASSEEGTYSPLHF
TRBJ2-3 TRBV9 CASSVGGGGVADTQYF
TRBJ2-5 TRBV7-8 CASSPRMISQETQYF
TRBJ1-5 TRBV6-1 CASSEWQGASNQPQHF
TRBJ2-2 TRBV5-4 CASSLDRGFGELFF
TRBJ2-7 TRBV6-5 CASSYRDKGMGYEQYF
TRBJ2-3 TRBV7-2 CASSSLGGAQYF
TRBJ1-1 TRBV3-1/TRBV3-2 CASSPGVGTEAFF
TRBJ1-2 TRBV19 CASSDRNFYYGYTF
TRBJ2-7 TRBV7-9 CASSADYEQYF
TRBJ2-1 TRBV13 CASSLARGGLGEQFF
TRBJ2-4 TRBV27 CASSSPRQLAKNIQYF
TRBJ1-1 TRBV25-1 CASSDRDRGTEAFF
TRBJ2-5 TRBV28 CASRGTDQETQYF
TRBJ2-7 TRBV2 CASRTSGAYEQYF
TRBJ1-1 TRBV30 CACRPRVTEAFF
TRBJ1-5 TRBV27 CASSLEGDQPQHF
TRBJ1-4 TRBV9 CASSVGALVPTGEKLFF
TRBJ2-1 TRBV5-4 CASSLGTSSYNEQFF
TRBJ2-7 TRBV27 CASSPLLQGHEQYF
TRBJ1-5 TRBV7-9 CASSADRGGVNQPQHF
TRBJ2-1 TRBV18 CASSFDGLATNEQFF
TRBJ1-6 TRBV18 CASSPQGADNSPLHF
TRBJ2-7 TRBV4-2 CASSQVATRVPAEQYF
TRBJ2-1 TRBV15 CATSSAWTSGREQFF
TRBJ1-5 TRBV3-1/TRBV3-2 CASSQDLAGMGQPQHF
TRBJ1-2 TRBV11-2 CASSLDLGRAPSYGYTF
TRBJ2-6 TRBV6-2/TRBV6-3 CASSLTAGFYSGANVLTF
TRBJ1-3 TRBV28 CASSFPGREGNTIYF
TRBJ1-1 TRBV18 CASSPAGRVDTEAFF
TRBJ2-7 TRBV27 CASSLQGQSYEQYF
TRBJ2-5 TRBV7-2 CASSSTAGGVQETQYF
TRBJ2-5 TRBV6-2/TRBV6-3 CASSYSRETQYF
TRBJ1-1 TRBV10-3 CAISDSDRGILTEAFF
TRBJ2-7 TRBV6-5 CASSYPDRPYEQYF
TRBJ2-1 TRBV5-5 CASSSLASNNEQFF
TRBJ2-2 TRBV7-2 CASSLEGLAGGELFF
TRBJ1-2 TRBV18 CASSPVDKYGYTF
TRBJ1-2 TRBV5-6 CASSFTRTGVYGYTF
TRBJ2-5 TRBV4-1 CASSQINGETQYF
TRBJ2-1 TRBV19 CASKAGGPHNEQFF
TRBJ2-7 TRBV2 CASTGPSTSDEQYF
TRBJ2-5 TRBV6-2/TRBV6-3 CASSLILGQAQETQYF
TRBJ1-4 TRBV6-6 CASSSRLGLFF
TRBJ1-2 TRBV6-6 CASGGENYGYTF
TRBJ1-5 TRBV18 CASSPRFEQGKGISNQPQHF
TRBJ1-1 TRBV4-1 CASSQEVGVTEAFF
TRBJ1-2 TRBV28 CASSLYPNYGYTF
TRBJ2-2 TRBV20-1 CSASLDAGGELFF
TRBJ2-5 TRBV12-3/TRBV12-4 CASSFPEETQYF
TRBJ2-1 TRBV9 CASSGTGVYNEQFF
TRBJ1-5 TRBV2 CASSEGRFGNQPQHF
TRBJ2-7 TRBV19 CASSITLDRGREQYF
TRBJ2-1 TRBV11-2 CASSLGRQTNEQFF
TRBJ1-1 TRBV5-4 CASRTGNTLNTEAFF
TRBJ1-3 TRBV7-9 CASRFTSGGSGNTIYF
TRBJ2-1 TRBV3-1/TRBV3-2 CASSLAGDYNEQFF
TRBJ1-5 TRBV19 CASSMLTGNQPQHF
TRBJ2-3 TRBV5-1 CASSLVGLARSTDTQYF